These 15 T cell receptor beta chains came from one sample sequenced in a study of cytomegalovirus exposure and HLA in healthy donors. Primers: 60 Vbeta forward and 13 Jbeta reverse. The table came from immunoSEQ multiplex PCR; TCRdb's copy has only in-frame clones and leaves some out. The data contain around 90,000 clones, roughly 86% of them seen just once; the ten biggest clones take up approximately 10%. The specimen sequenced was PBMCs. These receptors came from a human donor in good health.

This clone was seen a few times. This chain uses TRBV11-2 with TRBJ2-3; TRBD1 might be the D (6 bases). The CDR3 spans 16 residues. CDR1 and CDR2 (germline): SGHAT, FQNNGV. Trimming took off 6 bases at V and 1 base at J, with 17 bases between the two ends. DNA of the CDR3: TGTGCCAGCAGTTACGCACTCAGGGGAGGCACAGATACGCAGTATTTT. It yields the protein CASSYALRGGTDTQYF. Combining the CDR3 with reference TRBV11-2 and TRBJ2-3 gives the whole variable domain EAGVAQSPRYKIIEKRQSVAFWCNPISGHATLYWYQQILGQGPKLLIQFQNNGVVDDSQLPKDRFSAERLKGVDSTLKIQPAKLEDSAVYLCASSYALRGGTDTQYFGPGTRLTVL.

A single count supports this clone. The J gene is TRBJ2-2, the V gene TRBV7-3, with TRBD2 identical over 7 bases. V was clipped by 3 bases and J by 0 bases; unmatched bases: 4. Germline CDR1 reads SGHTA; CDR2 reads FQGTGA. The CDR3 runs 16 residues. CDR3 sequence: CASSFSGTPNTGELFF. CDR3 DNA sequence: TGTGCCAGCAGCTTCAGCGGGACCCCGAACACCGGGGAGCTGTTTTTT.

The CDR3 DNA is TGTGCCAGCAGCTTAGCGGAACTCCTGCCGGGCTATGGCTACACCTTC. It translates to CASSLAELLPGYGYTF. This chain joins TRBV7-9 and TRBJ1-2; D is uncertain. The V end lost 0 bases, the J end lost 4 bases, and 15 bases lay between the germline ends. CDR3 length: 16 amino acids. Per the germline V gene, CDR1 is SEHNR and CDR2 is FQNEAQ (reference sequence).

The chain couples TRBV27 to TRBJ1-5; the D is unclear. Trimming shortened V by 7 bases and J by 6 bases, and 16 bases separated the two germline ends. The CDR3 runs 14 residues. The V gene's germline CDR1 is MNHEY and CDR2 SMNVEV (reference sequence). The CDR3 DNA is TGTGCCAGCATGCTAACAGTTCGAAGTCAGCCCCAGCATTTT. Amino acids: CASMLTVRSQPQHF.

The chain carries TRBV21-1 and TRBJ2-5; the table gives TRBD1 as D, unverified against the DNA. TRBV21-1 is flagged as a pseudogene. The CDR3 has 16 residues. The CDR3 DNA reads as TGTGCCAGCAGCCCCCGACAGGACAGGGGAGGGGAGACCCAGTACTTC. This encodes CASSPRQDRGGETQYF.

The chain employs TRBV28 and TRBJ2-1, with 11 nucleotides matching TRBD2. The germline V gene has CDR1 MDHEN and CDR2 SYDVKM. The length of the CDR3 is 15 residues. V shed 4 bases, J shed 4 bases, and the junction held 3 bases outside the gene matches. The DNA for the CDR3 is TGTGCCAGCAGTTCGGGACTAGCGGTGTACAATGAGCAGTTCTTC. This sequence encodes CASSSGLAVYNEQFF.

The chain carries TRBV30 and TRBJ1-6; the match to TRBD1 covers 8 bases. In germline, CDR1 is GTSNPN, CDR2 SVGIG (reference sequence). V lost 5 bases to trimming and J lost 6 bases; unmatched junction nucleotides: 3. The CDR3 loop spans 13 amino acids. In DNA form, the CDR3 reads TGTGCCTGGGCCACAGGGGGTAATTCACCCCTCCACTTT. The encoded protein is CAWATGGNSPLHF. Filled out from reference TRBV30 and TRBJ1-6, the complete variable domain reads SQTIHQWPATLVQPVGSPLSLECTVEGTSNPNLYWYRQAAGRGLQLLFYSVGIGQISSEVPQNLSASRPQDRQFILSSKKLLLSDSGFYLCAWATGGNSPLHFGNGTRLTVT.

This chain joins TRBV12-5 and TRBJ2-3; 8 nucleotides align to TRBD2. The length of the CDR3 is 14 residues. The trim removed 7 bases at V and 6 bases at J, leaving 9 bases unmatched. Germline V gene sequence: CDR1 LGHNT, CDR2 FRNRAP. Here the CDR3 reads CASAPGGTRDTQYF. CDR3 bases: TGTGCTAGTGCCCCGGGGGGGACCCGTGATACGCAGTATTTT.

V gene TRBV2 combines with J gene TRBJ2-7; 10 nucleotides match TRBD1. The V segment lost 8 bases and the J segment 2 bases; nucleotides outside the gene matches: 3. Germline V CDR1 and CDR2: SNHLY, FYNNEI. CDR3 size: 13 residues. CDR3 DNA sequence: TGTGCCAGCCGACAGGGGGCGGCCTACGAGCAGTACTTC. Amino acids: CASRQGAAYEQYF.

The rearrangement links TRBV15 to TRBJ2-5, with TRBD2 identical over 7 bases. V trimming: 5 bases; J trimming: 3 bases; junction bases outside the gene matches: 18. Germline V gene sequence: CDR1 LNHNV, CDR2 YYDKDF (reference sequence). This CDR3 comprises 18 residues. The CDR3 reads CATSRRLAFTDKEETQYF. CDR3 coding DNA: TGTGCCACCAGCCGCCGACTAGCTTTCACGGATAAAGAAGAGACCCAGTACTTC.

This chain joins TRBV6-1 and TRBJ2-7; 10 positions match TRBD2. The V gene's germline CDR1 is MNHNS and CDR2 SASEGT. This CDR3 region has 15 residues. V lost 6 bases and J lost 1; bases outside the gene matches: 6. The chain's CDR3 is CASRVAGGPSYEQYF. The CDR3 nucleotides read TGTGCCAGCAGGGTAGCGGGAGGTCCATCCTACGAGCAGTACTTC.

The J gene is TRBJ1-2, the V gene TRBV4-1; TRBD1 agrees at 8 bases. The germline gives CDR1 MGHRA, CDR2 YSYEKL. The V segment lost 4 bases and the J segment 3 bases; nucleotides outside the gene matches: 7. The CDR3 totals 15 residues. In DNA, the CDR3 is TGCGCCAGCAGCCTTACAGGGGGGGTCGACTATGGCTACACCTTC. This codes for CASSLTGGVDYGYTF.

The V and J genes are TRBV2 and TRBJ2-5; 8 nucleotides match TRBD1. The CDR3 is 16 amino acids. Germline CDR1 is SNHLY and CDR2 is FYNNEI. The ends lost 3 bases at V and 2 bases at J; junction bases unmatched: 8. The CDR3 here is CASSDSGTGSQETQYF. CDR3 sequence (DNA): TGTGCCAGCAGTGACTCCGGGACAGGTTCTCAAGAGACCCAGTACTTC.

The chain links TRBV5-6 to TRBJ1-1, with no clear D. Germline V lookup: CDR1 SGHDT, CDR2 YYEEEE. The CDR3 sequence is 13 residues long. V lost 5 bases, J lost 0 bases, and 8 bases lay in between. In nucleotides, the CDR3 is TGTGCCAGCAGGGGCACACTGAACACTGAAGCTTTCTTT. Encoded protein: CASRGTLNTEAFF.

CDR3 loop: CSAAWTGELFF. The CDR3 region has the DNA TGCAGTGCAGCTTGGACCGGGGAGCTGTTTTTT. This chain connects TRBV20-1 to TRBJ2-2; no definite D call. Trimming pared 6 bases from V and 5 bases from J, leaving 7 bases between. CDR1 is DFQATT and CDR2 is SNEGSKA in the germline V gene (reference sequence). CDR3 length: 11 residues.